This T cell receptor (beta chain) was retrieved from a study of cytomegalovirus exposure and HLA in healthy donors. Germline V lookup: CDR1 LGHNA, CDR2 YNFKEQ. V was shortened by 4 bases and J by 2 bases, with 15 bases between the two germline ends. This CDR3 region has 16 residues. The PCR made use of 60 Vbeta and 13 Jbeta primers. Repertoires were generated with immunoSEQ multiplex PCR, while TCRdb's copy carries only in-frame clones and drops some. The sample records 97,000 or so clones, around 57% being singletons. This TCR was sampled from a human donor in good health. The chain links TRBV4-2 to TRBJ1-5; no reliable D call. Sequencing was carried out using PBMCs. This CDR3 is CASSPFFDAGNQPQHF. CDR3 DNA: TGTGCCAGCAGCCCTTTTTTTGACGCGGGCAATCAGCCCCAGCATTTT.